This entry describes one T cell receptor (beta chain). What it recognizes is unknown. The protocol was immunoSEQ multiplex PCR, while the TCRdb copy is restricted to in-frame clones and leaves out a portion. The sample carries under 250,000 clones, 85% to 95% recorded once. This sample was taken from a study of T cell responses to AZD1222 COVID-19 vaccine. Study-level points and caveats: Repertoire sampling occurred only after the peak T cell response.

Germline values: CDR1 SGHTA, CDR2 FQGNSA. The germline V and J ends were trimmed by 1 base and 1 base, with 7 bases remaining between them. CDR3 length: 14 amino acids. The chain is built from TRBV7-2 and TRBJ1-1, with D perhaps matching TRBD1 (5 bases). Sequenced material: peripheral blood, taken on day 0 of MenACWY control vaccination. The source of this sequence is an adult in good health. Here the CDR3 DNA reads TGTGCCAGCAGCTTAGGACAGCAGAACACTGAAGCTTTCTTT. Amino acids: CASSLGQQNTEAFF.